Following are 10 T cell receptor beta chains from one sample sequenced in a study of T cell responses to AZD1222 COVID-19 vaccine. Some clones are missing from TCRdb's copy, which holds only in-frame ones; the method was immunoSEQ multiplex PCR. This table has approximately 150,000 clones, around 84% appearing once. This specimen consisted of peripheral blood, obtained 28 days after the second AZD1222 dose. All receptors come from an adult who received the AZD1222 COVID-19 vaccine.

The chain recombines TRBV5-1 with TRBJ2-1; no clear D. Trimming removed 5 bases from V and 8 bases from J, with 17 bases in between. Germline V gene lookup returns CDR1 SGHRS and CDR2 YFSETQ. CDR3 length: 14 residues. CDR3 residues: CASRRSTAQDEQFF. The CDR3 DNA is TGCGCCAGCAGAAGATCTACAGCCCAGGATGAGCAGTTCTTC.

The chain is built from TRBV27 and TRBJ2-3; D unresolved. Trimming took off 0 bases at V and 5 bases at J, with 9 bases between the two ends. Germline CDR1 and CDR2: MNHEY and SMNVEV (reference sequence). This CDR3 spans 14 amino acids. The CDR3 DNA reads TGTGCCAGCAGTTTATCAAAGAGCCGAGATACGCAGTATTTT. Protein sequence: CASSLSKSRDTQYF.

The chain links TRBV4-2 to TRBJ2-2, with 9 bases lining up with TRBD2. Unmatched junction bases numbered 0, after V lost 4 bases and J lost 0 bases. CDR3 size: 15 residues. The germline CDR1 and CDR2 sequences are LGHNA and YNFKEQ. In DNA form, the CDR3 reads TGTGCCAGCAGCCCTAGCGGGACGAACACCGGGGAGCTGTTTTTT. Protein product: CASSPSGTNTGELFF.

This clone showed up just once. V usage is TRBV5-1 and J usage is TRBJ2-6; 8 bases agree with TRBD1. The CDR3 runs 17 residues. Germline lookup yields CDR1 SGHRS and CDR2 YFSETQ. With 4 bases clipped from V and 3 bases from J, the junction kept 9 bases outside the gene matches. In DNA form, the CDR3 reads TGCGCCAGCAGCCTCCGGGACAGGAGTTATGGGGCCAACGTCCTGACTTTC. Translation gives CASSLRDRSYGANVLTF. Full variable domain (remainder filled in from reference TRBV5-1 and TRBJ2-6): KAGVTQTPRYLIKTRGQQVTLSCSPISGHRSVSWYQQTPGQGLQFLFEYFSETQRNKGNFPGRFSGRQFSNSRSEMNVSTLELGDSALYLCASSLRDRSYGANVLTFGAGSRLTVL.

Only a few counts were recorded for this clone. This chain joins TRBV28 and TRBJ2-3; weak D call: TRBD1 (6 bases). The CDR3 has 17 residues. Trimming cost V 7 bases and J 0 bases, with 20 bases left between them. Germline V lookup: CDR1 MDHEN, CDR2 SYDVKM. The CDR3 sequence: CASTSSENRASTDTQYF. Written as DNA, the CDR3 is TGTGCCAGCACCTCCTCCGAGAACAGGGCGAGCACAGATACGCAGTATTTT.

The rearrangement links TRBV9 to TRBJ2-3; 12 bases align to TRBD2. Germline assignment: CDR1 SGDLS and CDR2 YYNGEE. The CDR3 totals 16 residues. V was clipped by 3 bases and J by 2 bases; unmatched bases: 4. The CDR3 DNA sequence: TGTGCCAGCAGCGAGGGGACTAGCGGGTTCACAGATACGCAGTATTTT. Its protein product is CASSEGTSGFTDTQYF. The complete variable domain, with remaining parts taken from reference TRBV9 and TRBJ2-3, reads DSGVTQTPKHLITATGQRVTLRCSPRSGDLSVYWYQQSLDQGLQFLIQYYNGEERAKGNILERFSAQQFPDLHSELNLSSLELGDSALYFCASSEGTSGFTDTQYFGPGTRLTVL.

This chain uses TRBV27 with TRBJ2-1; TRBD1 aligns across 7 bases. Germline-derived CDR1 and CDR2 are MNHEY and SMNVEV (reference sequence). The V and J ends lost 1 base and 8 bases, in that order; junction bases with no gene match: 8. The CDR3 spans 15 residues. The CDR3 protein is CASSLFQTGIDEQFF. The CDR3 DNA reads TGTGCCAGCAGTTTATTCCAGACAGGGATAGATGAGCAGTTCTTC.

CDR3 amino acids: CASSLSGGNTYNEQFF. The CDR3 nucleotides are TGTGCCAGCAGCTTGTCGGGGGGGAATACCTACAATGAGCAGTTCTTC. This sequence joins TRBV5-4 and TRBJ2-1, with TRBD2 matching 8 bases. V shed 1 base and J 2 bases; nucleotides not matched to a gene: 5. CDR3 length: 16 amino acids. CDR1 is SGHNT and CDR2 is YYREEE in the germline V gene (reference sequence).

The chain links TRBV11-2 to TRBJ2-1, with 10 bases lining up with TRBD2. V lost 6 bases and J lost 5; bases outside the gene matches: 7. The germline CDR1 and CDR2 sequences are SGHAT and FQNNGV. This CDR3 has 15 amino acids. The CDR3 region is CASRPAGGPNNEQFF. In nucleotides, the CDR3 is TGTGCCAGCAGGCCAGCGGGAGGGCCTAACAATGAGCAGTTCTTC.

This sequence joins TRBV27 and TRBJ2-7, with TRBD1 identical over 8 bases. J lost 6 bases, V lost 2 bases, and 6 bases had no gene match. The V gene's germline CDR1 is MNHEY and CDR2 SMNVEV (reference sequence). This CDR3 is 14 amino acids long. CDR3 DNA: TGTGCCAGCAGTTTAGTGACAGGGGTCAGCGAGCAGTACTTC. Residues: CASSLVTGVSEQYF.